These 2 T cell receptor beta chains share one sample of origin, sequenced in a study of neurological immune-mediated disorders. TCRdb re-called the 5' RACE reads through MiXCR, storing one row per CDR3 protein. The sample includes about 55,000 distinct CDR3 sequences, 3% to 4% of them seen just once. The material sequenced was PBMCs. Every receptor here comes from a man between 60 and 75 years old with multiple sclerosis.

In DNA form, the CDR3 reads TGTGCCACCAGTGATGCTACAGCGAGCTCCTACAATGAGCAGTTCTTC. Encoded protein: CATSDATASSYNEQFF. The gene calls are TRBV24-1 and TRBJ2-1; D is ambiguous. Per germline, CDR1 KGHDR and CDR2 SFDVKD. This CDR3 is 16 amino acids long. V was pared by 3 bases and J by 0 bases, with 11 bases between.

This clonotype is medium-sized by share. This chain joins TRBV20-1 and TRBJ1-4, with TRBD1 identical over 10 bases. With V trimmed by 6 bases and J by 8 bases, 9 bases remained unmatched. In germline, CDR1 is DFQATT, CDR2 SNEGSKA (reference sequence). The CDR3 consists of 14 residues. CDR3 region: CSARSGTGAEKLFF. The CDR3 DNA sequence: TGCAGTGCAAGAAGCGGGACAGGGGCGGAAAAACTGTTTTTT.